Presented here are 18 T cell receptor beta chains from one specimen sequenced in a study of T-cell reconstitution after alpha-beta-depleted transplantation in children. Construction of the TCRbeta library involved unique molecular identifiers. TCRdb called the PCR reads again in MiXCR, with one record for every CDR3 protein. The sample shows some 520,000 distinct CDR3 sequences, approximately 29% of them seen only once. The sequencing here drew on PBMCs from the stem cell graft donor, taken from the stem cell graft. These receptors were obtained from a human donor who donated a stem cell graft to a child with aplastic anemia.

This clonotype was seen a handful of times. The V gene is TRBV6-2 or TRBV6-3, the J gene TRBJ2-1; possibly TRBD1 or TRBD2 for D (5 bases each). The germline V and J ends were trimmed by 2 bases and 4 bases, with 9 bases remaining between them. The germline V gene encodes CDR1 MNHEY and CDR2 SVGEGT. The CDR3 covers 14 residues. CDR3 protein: CASSYEGPYNEQFF. The DNA for the CDR3 is TGTGCCAGCAGTTACGAGGGACCATACAATGAGCAGTTCTTC.

The sample holds a few counts of this clonotype. V is TRBV6-1 and J is TRBJ2-3; 7 bases agree with TRBD1. The V segment lost 6 bases and the J segment 6 bases; nucleotides outside the gene matches: 9. The CDR3 runs 14 residues. The germline V gene encodes CDR1 MNHNS and CDR2 SASEGT. The DNA for the CDR3 is TGTGCCAGCAGGCCGGGGACAGATGGGGATACGCAGTATTTT. Translation: CASRPGTDGDTQYF.

Worth noting for this clonotype: One end of the junction is discordant with germline, which a read error may explain. The chain carries TRBV7-2 and TRBJ2-3; no definite D call. This CDR3 contains 14 residues. Per the germline V gene, CDR1 is SGHTA and CDR2 is FQGNSA. CDR3 protein: CASSLVSSRDTQYF. CDR3 DNA sequence: TGTGCCAGCAGCTTAGTGAGCAGCAGAGATACGCAGTATTTT. Full variable domain (missing parts from reference TRBV7-2 and TRBJ2-3): GAGVSQSPSNKVTEKGKDVELRCDPISGHTALYWYRQSLGQGLEFLIYFQGNSAPDKSGLPSDRFSAERTGGSVSTLTIQRTQQEDSAVYLCASSLVSSRDTQYFGPGTRLTVL.

This chain joins TRBV19 and TRBJ2-1; TRBD2 might be the D (6 bases). The V end lost 1 base, the J end lost 3 bases, and 10 bases lay between the germline ends. Germline-derived CDR1 and CDR2 are LNHDA and SQIVND (reference sequence). This CDR3 has 15 residues. The CDR3 bases are TGTGCCAGTAGTATAGGACTAGGTAACTACAATGAGCAGTTCTTC. Amino acids: CASSIGLGNYNEQFF.

The chain combines TRBV10-3 with TRBJ2-6; D is possibly TRBD1 (5 bases). The CDR3 contains 15 residues. Germline CDR1 is ENHRY and CDR2 is SYGVKD. V gave up 4 bases and J gave up 4 bases, with 11 bases separating them. CDR3 nucleotides: TGTGCCATCAGTGGCCAGGGCTCCGGGGCCAACGTCCTGACTTTC. Its protein is CAISGQGSGANVLTF.

Turning to this clonotype: This may stem from a read error, because a much larger clone lies one nucleotide away. The chain joins TRBV7-2 to TRBJ2-1; the D is unclear. Looked up from germline, CDR1 is SGHTA and CDR2 is FQGNSA. Trimming removed 2 bases at V and 8 bases at J, with 4 bases between. This CDR3 is built from 11 residues. CDR3 sequence: CASSLIYEQFF. In DNA, the CDR3 is TGTGCCAGCAGCTTAATCTATGAGCAGTTCTTC.

The table lists this clonotype with a few counts. The germline gene is not matched at one end of the junction; a read error may be the cause. The genes are TRBV29-1 and TRBJ2-3, with D perhaps matching TRBD2 (5 bases). The CDR3 consists of 14 residues. The germline gives CDR1 SQVTM, CDR2 ANQGSEA. The chain's CDR3 is CSVGGVPGPLRPFF. The CDR3 DNA sequence: TGCAGCGTTGGGGGAGTACCGGGCCCACTTCGGCCTTTCTTT.

This clonotype has a handful of counts. The chain uses TRBV7-2 and TRBJ2-1; 9 bases are shared with TRBD2. CDR3 length: 15 amino acids. Germline V gives CDR1 SGHTA, CDR2 FQGNSA. The ends lost 3 bases at V and 4 bases at J; junction bases unmatched: 4. The CDR3 nucleotides read TGTGCCAGCAGCTTGCGGACTAGCGCATACAATGAGCAGTTCTTC. This gives the protein CASSLRTSAYNEQFF.

The genes are TRBV12-3 or TRBV12-4 and TRBJ2-3; D is tentatively TRBD1 or TRBD2 (5 bases each). The germline V and J ends were trimmed by 8 bases and 4 bases, with 16 bases remaining between them. The CDR3 has 14 amino acids. CDR3 in amino acids: CASHRKGSADTQYF. Here the CDR3 DNA reads TGTGCCAGCCACAGGAAAGGGAGCGCAGATACGCAGTATTTT.

This clonotype was found a few times. The gene calls are TRBV18 and TRBJ1-5; 9 bases are shared with TRBD1. After removal of 8 bases from V and 2 bases from J, the junction contained 10 bases not matched to a gene. The germline CDR1 and CDR2 sequences are KGHSH and LQKENI. The CDR3 totals 16 residues. Written as DNA, the CDR3 is TGTGCCAGCGCAACGACAGGGGGGTTCGGCAATCAGCCCCAGCATTTT. Translating gives CASATTGGFGNQPQHF.

This chain uses TRBV29-1 with TRBJ1-1; D is ambiguous. CDR3 length equals 11 residues. The V gene lost 3 bases and the J gene lost 7 bases, with 9 bases spanning the gap. Germline-derived CDR1 and CDR2 are SQVTM and ANQGSEA. This CDR3 reads CSVDRQVEAFF. DNA of the CDR3: TGCAGCGTTGACCGACAAGTTGAAGCTTTCTTT.

The table lists this clonotype with a few counts. The genes are TRBV6-1 and TRBJ1-5; maybe TRBD1 (5 bases). Trimming stripped 5 bases from V and 4 bases from J, with 12 bases between. The CDR3 is 14 amino acids. The germline V gene encodes CDR1 MNHNS and CDR2 SASEGT. The CDR3 here is CASSPLQANQPQHF. The CDR3 region has the DNA TGTGCCAGCAGTCCCTTACAGGCGAATCAGCCCCAGCATTTT.

In this sample, this clonotype turned up many times. The gene calls are TRBV12-3 or TRBV12-4 and TRBJ2-1; D not resolved. Trimming took off 5 bases at V and 5 bases at J, with 7 bases between the two ends. The CDR3 has 12 amino acids. CDR3 coding DNA: TGTGCCAGCAGTCTTAGCCACAATGAGCAGTTCTTC. It encodes CASSLSHNEQFF.

This clonotype has just a few counts. The rearrangement joins TRBV10-3 to TRBJ2-7; maybe TRBD1 (6 bases). The CDR3 sequence is 18 residues long. From germline, CDR1 is ENHRY and CDR2 SYGVKD. V was clipped by 10 bases and J by 4 bases, with 32 bases between them. CDR3 residues: CATTESIPSRDKGYEQYF. As DNA, the CDR3 is TGTGCCACCACCGAATCCATCCCCAGCCGGGACAAGGGATACGAGCAGTACTTC.

The chain is built from TRBV3-1 and TRBJ2-7; TRBD2 aligns across 7 bases. Trimming at V came to 3 bases and at J to 6 bases, leaving 5 bases not matched to a gene. Germline CDR1 and CDR2: LGHDT and YNNKEL (reference sequence). This CDR3 has 13 amino acids. CDR3 nucleotides: TGTGCCAGCAGCCAGGCGACGGGAGGCGAGCAGTACTTC. Its translation is CASSQATGGEQYF.

This clonotype came up a few times. J is TRBJ1-1 and V is TRBV5-6, with TRBD1 as a possible D gene (5 bases). The CDR3 spans 13 residues. The ends were cut back, 7 bases at V and 5 bases at J, with 15 bases in the middle. Germline V gives CDR1 SGHDT, CDR2 YYEEEE. CDR3 protein: CASAPGPGTEAFF. Here the CDR3 DNA reads TGTGCCAGCGCCCCGGGGCCGGGGACTGAAGCTTTCTTT.

V is TRBV20-1 and J is TRBJ2-7; the D gene is possibly TRBD1 (5 bases). CDR3 length: 14 amino acids. Germline CDR1 DFQATT, CDR2 SNEGSKA (reference sequence). V dropped 3 bases and J dropped 4 bases, with 16 bases sitting between them. The CDR3 DNA reads as TGCAGTGCTAGCCCAAGCGCAGGGAATTACGAGCAGTACTTC. Protein product: CSASPSAGNYEQYF.

This clonotype was seen only a few times. This chain links TRBV5-1 with TRBJ2-5; D perhaps matches TRBD2 (5 bases). CDR1 is SGHRS and CDR2 is YFSETQ in the germline V gene. This CDR3 is 16 amino acids long. The V end was cut by 0 bases, the J end by 2 bases, with 14 bases between. CDR3 bases: TGCGCCAGCAGCTTGGGATTTTTAGCGTTACAAGAGACCCAGTACTTC. This codes for CASSLGFLALQETQYF.